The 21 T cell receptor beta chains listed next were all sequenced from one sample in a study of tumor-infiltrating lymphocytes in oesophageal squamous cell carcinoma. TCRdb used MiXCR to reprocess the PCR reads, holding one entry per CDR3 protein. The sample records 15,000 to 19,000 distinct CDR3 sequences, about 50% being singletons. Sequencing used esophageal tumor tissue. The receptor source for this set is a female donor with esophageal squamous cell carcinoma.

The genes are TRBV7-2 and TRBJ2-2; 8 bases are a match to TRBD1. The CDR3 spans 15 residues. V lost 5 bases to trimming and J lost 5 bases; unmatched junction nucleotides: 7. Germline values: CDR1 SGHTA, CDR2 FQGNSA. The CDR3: CASSPLQGATGELFF. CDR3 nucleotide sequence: TGTGCCAGCAGCCCGCTCCAGGGGGCAACCGGGGAGCTGTTTTTT.

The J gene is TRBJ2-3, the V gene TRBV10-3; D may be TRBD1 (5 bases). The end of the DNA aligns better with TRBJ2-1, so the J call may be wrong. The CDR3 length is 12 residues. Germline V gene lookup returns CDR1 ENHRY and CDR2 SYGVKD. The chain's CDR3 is CAISFTGNEQFF. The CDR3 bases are TGTGCCATCAGTTTCACAGGAAATGAGCAGTTCTTC.

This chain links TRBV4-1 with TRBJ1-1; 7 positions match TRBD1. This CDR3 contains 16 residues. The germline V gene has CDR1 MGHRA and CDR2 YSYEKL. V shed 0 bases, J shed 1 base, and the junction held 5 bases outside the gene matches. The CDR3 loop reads CASSQDRRQGNTEAFF. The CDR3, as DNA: TGCGCCAGCAGCCAAGATCGGAGACAGGGGAACACTGAAGCTTTCTTT.

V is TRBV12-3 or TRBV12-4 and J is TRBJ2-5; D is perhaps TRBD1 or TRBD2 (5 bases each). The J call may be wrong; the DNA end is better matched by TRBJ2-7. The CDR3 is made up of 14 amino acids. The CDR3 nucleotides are TGTGCCAGCAGTTTGGGGCTAGCTAAAAACGAGCAGTACTTC. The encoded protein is CASSLGLAKNEQYF.

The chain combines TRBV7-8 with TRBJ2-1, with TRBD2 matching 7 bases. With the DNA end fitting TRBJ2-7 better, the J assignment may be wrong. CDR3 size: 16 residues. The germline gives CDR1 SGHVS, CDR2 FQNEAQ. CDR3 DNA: TGTGCCAGCACCCCCCGGGGCGGGAGCTCCTACAATGAGCAGTACTTC. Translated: CASTPRGGSSYNEQYF.

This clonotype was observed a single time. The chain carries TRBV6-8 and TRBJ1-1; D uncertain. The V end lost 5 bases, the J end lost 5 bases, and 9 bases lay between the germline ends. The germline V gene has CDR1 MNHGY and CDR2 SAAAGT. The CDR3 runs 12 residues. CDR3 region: CASSDPGTEAFF. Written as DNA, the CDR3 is TGTGCCAGCAGTGACCCCGGGACTGAAGCTTTCTTT.

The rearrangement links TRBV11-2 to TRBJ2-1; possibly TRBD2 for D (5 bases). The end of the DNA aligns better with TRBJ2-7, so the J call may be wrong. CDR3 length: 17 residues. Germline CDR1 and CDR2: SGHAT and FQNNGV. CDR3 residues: CASSLDRGLLSYNEQYF. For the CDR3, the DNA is TGTGCCAGCAGCTTAGATCGCGGACTCCTTTCCTACAATGAGCAGTACTTC.

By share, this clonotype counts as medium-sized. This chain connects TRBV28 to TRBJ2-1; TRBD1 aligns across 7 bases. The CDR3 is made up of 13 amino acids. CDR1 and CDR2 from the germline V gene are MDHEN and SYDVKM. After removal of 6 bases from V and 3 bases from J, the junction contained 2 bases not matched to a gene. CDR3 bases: TGTGCCAGCAGGACAGGGATCTACAATGAGCAGTTCTTC. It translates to CASRTGIYNEQFF.

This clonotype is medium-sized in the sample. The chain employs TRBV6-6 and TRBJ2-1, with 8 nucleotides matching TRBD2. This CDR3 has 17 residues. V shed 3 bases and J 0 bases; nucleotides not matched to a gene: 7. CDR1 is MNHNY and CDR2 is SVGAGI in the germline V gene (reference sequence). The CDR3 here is CASSYREGFSSYNEQFF. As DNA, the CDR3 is TGTGCCAGCAGTTATCGGGAGGGCTTCAGCTCCTACAATGAGCAGTTCTTC.

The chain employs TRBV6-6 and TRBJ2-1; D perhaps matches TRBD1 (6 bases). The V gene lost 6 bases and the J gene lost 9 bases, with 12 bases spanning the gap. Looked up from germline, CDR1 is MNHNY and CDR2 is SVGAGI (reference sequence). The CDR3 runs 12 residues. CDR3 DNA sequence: TGTGCCAGCAGCAGGACAGAGCTTGAGCAGTTCTTC. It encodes CASSRTELEQFF.

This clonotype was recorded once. The CDR3 region is CASSLAGGRHNEQFF. CDR3 DNA: TGTGCCAGCAGCTTGGCGGGAGGGAGGCACAATGAGCAGTTCTTC. The chain recombines TRBV7-3 with TRBJ2-1; TRBD2 matches at 9 bases. Germline values: CDR1 SGHTA, CDR2 FQGTGA. Losses at the gene ends were 3 bases for V and 5 bases for J; bases not matched to a gene: 5. The CDR3 runs to 15 residues.

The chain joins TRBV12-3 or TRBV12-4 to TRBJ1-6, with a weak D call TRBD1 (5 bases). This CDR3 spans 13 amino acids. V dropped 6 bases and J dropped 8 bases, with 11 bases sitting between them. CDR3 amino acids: CASRLQGDSPLHF. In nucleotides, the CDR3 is TGTGCCAGCAGGTTGCAGGGAGATTCACCCCTCCACTTT.

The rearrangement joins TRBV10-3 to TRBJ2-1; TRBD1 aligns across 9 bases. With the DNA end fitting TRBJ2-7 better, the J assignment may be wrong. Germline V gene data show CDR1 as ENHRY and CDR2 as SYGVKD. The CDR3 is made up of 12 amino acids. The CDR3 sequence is CASKGQGHEQYF. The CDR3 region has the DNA TGTGCCAGCAAGGGACAGGGCCACGAGCAGTACTTC.

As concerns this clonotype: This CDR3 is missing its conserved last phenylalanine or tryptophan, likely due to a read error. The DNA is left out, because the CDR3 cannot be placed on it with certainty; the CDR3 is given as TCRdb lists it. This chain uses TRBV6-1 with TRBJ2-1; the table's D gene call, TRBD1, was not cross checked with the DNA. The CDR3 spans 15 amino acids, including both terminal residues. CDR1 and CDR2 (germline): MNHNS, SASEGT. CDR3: CASSTGGGYGYTFGS.

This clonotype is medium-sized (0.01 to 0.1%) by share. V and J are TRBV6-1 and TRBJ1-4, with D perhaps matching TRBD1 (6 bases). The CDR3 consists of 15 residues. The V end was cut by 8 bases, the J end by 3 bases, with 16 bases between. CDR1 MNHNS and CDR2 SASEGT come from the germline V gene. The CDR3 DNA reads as TGTGCCAGCCGCGCAGGGGATCTTCCTAATGAAAAACTGTTTTTT. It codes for CASRAGDLPNEKLFF.

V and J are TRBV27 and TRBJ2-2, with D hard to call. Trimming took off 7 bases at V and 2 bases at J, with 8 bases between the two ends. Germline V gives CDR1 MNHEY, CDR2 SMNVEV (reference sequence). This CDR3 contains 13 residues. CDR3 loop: CASKGHNTGELFF. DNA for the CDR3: TGTGCCAGCAAAGGGCACAACACCGGGGAGCTGTTTTTT.

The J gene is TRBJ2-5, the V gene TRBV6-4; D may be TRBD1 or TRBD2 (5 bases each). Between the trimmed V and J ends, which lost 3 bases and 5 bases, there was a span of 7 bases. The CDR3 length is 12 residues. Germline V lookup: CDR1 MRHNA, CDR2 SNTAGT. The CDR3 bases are TGTGCCAGCAGTGAATGGGGGGAGACCCAGTACTTC. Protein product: CASSEWGETQYF.

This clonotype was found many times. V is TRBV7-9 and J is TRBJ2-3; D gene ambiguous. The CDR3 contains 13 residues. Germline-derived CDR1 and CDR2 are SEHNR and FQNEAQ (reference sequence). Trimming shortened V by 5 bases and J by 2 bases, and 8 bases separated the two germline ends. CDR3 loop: CASSPGYTDTQYF. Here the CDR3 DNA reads TGTGCCAGCAGCCCTGGGTACACAGATACGCAGTATTTT.

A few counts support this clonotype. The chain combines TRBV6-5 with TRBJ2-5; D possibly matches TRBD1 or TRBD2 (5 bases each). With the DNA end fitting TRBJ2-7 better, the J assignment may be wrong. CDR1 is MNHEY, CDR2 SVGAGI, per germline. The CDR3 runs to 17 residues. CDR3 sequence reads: CASRPTRSGLNNYEQYF. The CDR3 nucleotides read TGTGCCAGCAGGCCCACCAGGTCGGGGCTTAACAACTACGAGCAGTACTTC.

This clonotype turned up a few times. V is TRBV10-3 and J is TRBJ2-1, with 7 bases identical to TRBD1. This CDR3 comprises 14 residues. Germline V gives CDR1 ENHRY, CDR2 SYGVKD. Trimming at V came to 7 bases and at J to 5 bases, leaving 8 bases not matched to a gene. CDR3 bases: TGTGCCATCAACCCGACAGGGATTCACAATGAGCAGTTCTTC. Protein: CAINPTGIHNEQFF.

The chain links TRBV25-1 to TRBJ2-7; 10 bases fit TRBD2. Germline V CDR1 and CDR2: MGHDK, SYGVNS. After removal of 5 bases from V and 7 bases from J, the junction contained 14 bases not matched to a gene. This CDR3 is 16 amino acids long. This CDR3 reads CASSPFQREGPNEQYF. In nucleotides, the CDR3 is TGTGCCAGCAGTCCATTCCAGCGGGAGGGCCCCAATGAGCAGTACTTC.